Below, 17 T cell receptor beta chains from the same sample are listed, as sequenced in a study of T cell repertoires in cytomegalovirus infection. TCRdb used MiXCR to reprocess the reads, holding one entry per CDR3 protein. There are some 940,000 distinct CDR3 sequences in the sample; less than 35% occur only once, and about 14% lies in the top ten. What these receptors recognize is not known. The material was cultured CD8+ T cells from PBMCs, obtained from culture after CMV antigen stimulation. The receptors stem from a human donor in good health (CMV status not recorded). Some clones in this sample may be carry-over from other donors' samples.

The rearrangement joins TRBV2 to TRBJ2-1; possibly TRBD1 for D (5 bases). Trimming removed 3 bases from V and 5 bases from J, with 14 bases in between. The CDR3 totals 15 residues. Germline assignment: CDR1 SNHLY and CDR2 FYNNEI. The CDR3 loop is CASSEGQGVNNEQFF. The DNA of the CDR3 is TGTGCCAGCAGTGAGGGTCAAGGGGTCAACAATGAGCAGTTCTTC.

This clonotype was seen repeatedly, ten times or more. The chain is built from TRBV7-3 and TRBJ2-1; 9 bases agree with TRBD1. The junction had 9 bases not matched to a gene; V was cut back by 5 bases and J by 7 bases. The length of the CDR3 is 15 residues. Germline assignment: CDR1 SGHTA and CDR2 FQGTGA. The CDR3 nucleotides read TGTGCCAGCAGCATACACCGGGACAGGGTAAATGAGCAGTTCTTC. This codes for CASSIHRDRVNEQFF.

The rearrangement uses TRBV15 and TRBJ1-2, with 8 bases identical to TRBD1. The CDR3 runs 15 residues. Trimming cost V 0 bases and J 10 bases; bases outside gene matches: 10. Germline CDR1 reads LNHNV; CDR2 reads YYDKDF (reference sequence). The CDR3 is CATSRDLGRGHDYTF. CDR3 coding DNA: TGTGCCACCAGCAGAGATCTAGGCAGGGGGCATGACTACACCTTC. The complete variable domain, with remaining parts taken from reference TRBV15 and TRBJ1-2, reads DAMVIQNPRYQVTQFGKPVTLSCSQTLNHNVMYWYQQKSSQAPKLLFHYYDKDFNNEADTPDNFQSRRPNTSFCFLDIRSPGLGDTAMYLCATSRDLGRGHDYTFGSGTRLTVV.

The gene calls are TRBV29-1 and TRBJ1-1, with 9 bases fitting TRBD1. The CDR3 runs to 13 residues. Germline V CDR1 and CDR2: SQVTM, ANQGSEA. V shed 7 bases, J shed 5 bases, and the junction held 8 bases outside the gene matches. The CDR3 reads CSETGGGETEAFF. Written as DNA, the CDR3 is TGCAGCGAAACAGGGGGCGGGGAGACTGAAGCTTTCTTT.

The CDR3 nucleotides read TGTGCCAGCAGAACGGTACTCAGGCCCCCCTACAATGAGCAGTTCTTC. Its translation is CASRTVLRPPYNEQFF. The genes are TRBV27 and TRBJ2-1; no clear D. Trimming shortened V by 6 bases and J by 2 bases, and 17 bases separated the two germline ends. The CDR3 spans 16 residues. Germline values: CDR1 MNHEY, CDR2 SMNVEV (reference sequence).

The rearrangement uses TRBV27 and TRBJ2-6; D gene uncertain. With 2 bases removed from V and 3 bases from J, the gap between germline ends came to 8 bases. Germline CDR1 and CDR2: MNHEY and SMNVEV (reference sequence). The CDR3 spans 15 residues. Here the CDR3 reads CASSLVRFGANVLTF. The CDR3 DNA sequence: TGTGCCAGCAGTTTAGTCAGGTTTGGGGCCAACGTCCTGACTTTC.

For the CDR3, the DNA is TGTGCCAGCAGTTTCGGGATATCAGGGAATGAGCAGTTCTTC. It codes for CASSFGISGNEQFF. The chain couples TRBV27 to TRBJ2-1; D might be TRBD1 or TRBD2, each matching 5 bases. Trimming left V 3 bases short and J 7 bases short, with 13 bases between. This CDR3 contains 14 residues. Germline assignment: CDR1 MNHEY and CDR2 SMNVEV (reference sequence).

This clonotype showed up just once. The rearrangement joins TRBV28 to TRBJ1-2, with D perhaps matching TRBD1 (6 bases). V was clipped by 11 bases and J by 2 bases, with 15 bases between them. Germline V gene data show CDR1 as MDHEN and CDR2 as SYDVKM. The CDR3 runs to 13 residues. The CDR3 bases are TGTGCCGGTTCCAACAGGGAGAACTATGGCTACACCTTC. It translates to CAGSNRENYGYTF.

The rearrangement joins TRBV10-3 to TRBJ2-7, with TRBD2 matching 8 bases. The CDR3 has 18 amino acids. After removal of 3 bases from V and 4 bases from J, the junction contained 17 bases not matched to a gene. The V gene's germline CDR1 is ENHRY and CDR2 SYGVKD. The DNA for the CDR3 is TGTGCCATCAGTGACCCCGGGGGGGAGCTCCCAGGAGGGTACGAGCAGTACGTC. Protein: CAISDPGGELPGGYEQYV.

This clonotype was observed a few times. V usage is TRBV19 and J usage is TRBJ2-7; the D call may be TRBD1 or TRBD2 (5 bases each). Trimming removed 3 bases at V and 3 bases at J, with 15 bases between. The CDR3 has 15 amino acids. Germline CDR1 and CDR2: LNHDA and SQIVND (reference sequence). In DNA, the CDR3 is TGTGCCAGTAGTATGGCTGGGGACCCTGACTACGAGCAGTACGTC. Its translation is CASSMAGDPDYEQYV.

J is TRBJ2-2 and V is TRBV11-2; 8 bases agree with TRBD2. V was clipped by 6 bases and J by 6 bases; unmatched bases: 12. The germline V gene has CDR1 SGHAT and CDR2 FQNNGV. The CDR3 covers 16 residues. The CDR3 sequence is CASSRWIERGSGELFF. The CDR3 DNA reads TGTGCCAGCAGTCGATGGATTGAGCGGGGGTCCGGGGAGCTGTTTTTT.

The chain combines TRBV4-1 with TRBJ2-7; D is undetermined. The germline V gene has CDR1 MGHRA and CDR2 YSYEKL. Trimming left V 3 bases short and J 2 bases short, with 17 bases between. The CDR3 is made up of 16 amino acids. The CDR3 is CASSHPSGLVTYEQYF. The CDR3, as DNA: TGCGCCAGCAGCCACCCCTCTGGGCTAGTCACCTACGAGCAGTACTTC.

This clonotype was observed once. The CDR3 end shows no conserved phenylalanine or tryptophan, and so a read error is likely. The CDR3 bases are TGCGCCAGCAGCCAAGATGGAGGGGTAGATCAGCCCCAGCATTTA. Residues: CASSQDGGVDQPQHL. This rearrangement joins TRBV4-1 to TRBJ1-5, with a weak D call TRBD1 (5 bases). The CDR3 totals 15 residues. Deletions cut 0 bases from V and 5 bases from J, with 11 bases between. Germline lookup yields CDR1 MGHRA and CDR2 YSYEKL.

For this clonotype: A read error may explain this, as a much larger clone is one base away. The genes are TRBV7-2 and TRBJ2-5; D unresolved. The V end lost 5 bases, the J end lost 5 bases, and 3 bases lay between the germline ends. Germline values: CDR1 SGHTA, CDR2 FQGNSA. The length of the CDR3 is 10 residues. Here the CDR3 DNA reads TGTGCCAGCAGCATGGAGACCCAGTACTTC. Encoded protein: CASSMETQYF.

This clonotype has ten or more counts. The chain recombines TRBV7-8 with TRBJ1-1; D remains unclear. The germline V gene encodes CDR1 SGHVS and CDR2 FQNEAQ. V lost 4 bases and J 6 bases, leaving 18 bases between the germline ends. This CDR3 is 15 amino acids long. This CDR3 is CASSSRLSGQSEAFF. CDR3 nucleotide sequence: TGTGCCAGCAGCTCGAGGCTTTCCGGGCAGTCTGAAGCTTTCTTT.

This clonotype appeared many times. The V call is TRBV7-8, the J call TRBJ1-5, with TRBD1 matching over 7 bases. CDR1 is SGHVS and CDR2 is FQNEAQ in the germline V gene. This CDR3 spans 16 amino acids. The J segment lost 5 bases and the V segment lost 1 base, leaving 8 bases of the junction unmatched. The CDR3 bases are TGTGCCAGCAGCTTAGGGTCGGCAGGGGGTCATCAGCCCCAGCATTTT. Its translation: CASSLGSAGGHQPQHF.

This clonotype was observed a handful of times. CDR3 in amino acids: CASSQVLREEYQETQYF. Here the CDR3 DNA reads TGTGCCAGCAGCCAAGTTCTCCGGGAAGAGTACCAAGAGACCCAGTACTTC. The rearrangement joins TRBV3-1 to TRBJ2-5, with a tentative D call TRBD2 (5 bases). Per germline, CDR1 LGHDT and CDR2 YNNKEL (reference sequence). Trimming took 1 base from V and 0 from J, leaving 15 bases between them. This CDR3 contains 17 residues.